This TCR beta chain was identified in a study of Ad26.COV2.S vaccination and SARS-CoV-2 variants. Study context: Recipients of Ad26.COV2.S got it intramuscularly, once or twice 56 days apart.

As to treatment: 15 to 20 received Ad26.COV2.S at low or high dose, single or two shots; 5 received placebo; per-sample allocation not given. Each sample was drawn 63 days after the first injection (of vaccine or placebo). Remarks on this clone: One junction end does not reproduce the germline sequence, and a read error may be involved.

Measured with immunoSEQ multiplex PCR; TCRdb has only the in-frame clones, and not every one. The sample has about 400,000 clones, about nine tenths seen once. CDR3 length: 11 amino acids. From germline, CDR1 is SGHAT and CDR2 FQDESV (reference sequence). Source: peripheral blood, taken in a trial of Ad26.COV2.S vaccine versus placebo. This TCR was sampled from a person between 18 and 60 years old who received the Ad26.COV2.S COVID-19 vaccine or a placebo. The chain is built from TRBV11-1 and TRBJ2-7; the D is unclear. CDR3: CASSSAVGFCF. Written as DNA, the CDR3 is TGTGCCAGCAGCTCGGCAGTAGGTTTCTGCTTC.